This TCR beta chain was documented in a study of tumor-infiltrating lymphocytes in oesophageal squamous cell carcinoma. The CDR3 contains 14 residues. The V gene's germline CDR1 is SEHNR and CDR2 FQNEAQ (reference sequence). TCRdb re-analysed the PCR reads in MiXCR, keeping a single row per CDR3 protein. The profile shows about 13,000 distinct CDR3 sequences, less than 65% of them singletons. The material sequenced was esophageal tumor tissue. The J gene is TRBJ2-4, the V gene TRBV7-9; 8 bases fit TRBD1. The J call is uncertain, as TRBJ1-2 better fits the DNA end. The TCR originated in a male donor with esophageal squamous cell carcinoma. The CDR3 here is CASSPGQGIGGYTF. The DNA of the CDR3 is TGTGCCAGCAGCCCCGGACAGGGAATAGGTGGCTACACCTTC.